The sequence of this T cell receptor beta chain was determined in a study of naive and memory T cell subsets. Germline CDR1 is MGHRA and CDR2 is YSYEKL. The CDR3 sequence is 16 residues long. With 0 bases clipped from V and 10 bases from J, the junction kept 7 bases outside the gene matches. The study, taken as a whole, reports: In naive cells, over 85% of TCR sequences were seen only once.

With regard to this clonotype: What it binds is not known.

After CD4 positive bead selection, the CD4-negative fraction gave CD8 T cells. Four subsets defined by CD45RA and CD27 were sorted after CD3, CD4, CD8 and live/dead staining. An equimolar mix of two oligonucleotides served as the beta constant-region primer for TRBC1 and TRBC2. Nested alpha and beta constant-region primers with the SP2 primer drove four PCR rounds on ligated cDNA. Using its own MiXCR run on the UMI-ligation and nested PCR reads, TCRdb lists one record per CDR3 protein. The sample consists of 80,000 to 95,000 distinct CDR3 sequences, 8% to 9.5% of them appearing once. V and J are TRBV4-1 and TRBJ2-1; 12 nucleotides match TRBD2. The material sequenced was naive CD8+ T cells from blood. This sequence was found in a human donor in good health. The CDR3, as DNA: TGCGCCAGCAGCCAAGATAAGGGACTAGCGGGTTCGGAGCAGTTCTTC. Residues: CASSQDKGLAGSEQFF.